This entry lists 21 T cell receptor beta chains sequenced from one sample in a study of T cell responses to AZD1222 COVID-19 vaccine. This table comes from immunoSEQ multiplex PCR, and its TCRdb copy is limited to in-frame clones, with some not included. The sample carries 150,000 to 200,000 clones, 93% recorded once. Sequenced here: peripheral blood, sampled 28 days after the second AZD1222 dose. The receptors come from an adult who received the AZD1222 COVID-19 vaccine.

The chain combines TRBV5-1 with TRBJ1-1; 10 bases are a match to TRBD1. V lost 3 bases and J lost 3; bases outside the gene matches: 11. The germline gives CDR1 SGHRS, CDR2 YFSETQ. This CDR3 region has 17 residues. As DNA, the CDR3 is TGCGCCAGCAGCTCTGGGGACAGGGGACAGGTATACACTGAAGCTTTCTTT. This encodes CASSSGDRGQVYTEAFF.

The V gene is TRBV6-4, the J gene TRBJ1-1, with TRBD1 as a possible D gene (5 bases). V lost 6 bases, J lost 1 base, and 12 bases lay in between. This CDR3 is built from 14 residues. From germline, CDR1 is MRHNA and CDR2 SNTAGT. CDR3 sequence: CASRRRGGNTEAFF. In nucleotides, the CDR3 is TGTGCCAGCAGACGCCGCGGGGGGAACACTGAAGCTTTCTTT.

This chain uses TRBV18 with TRBJ2-2; 8 bases are a match to TRBD2. Germline trimming cut 3 bases from V and 4 bases from J; bases unmatched to any gene: 7. Germline CDR1 is KGHSH and CDR2 is LQKENI. The CDR3 is 16 amino acids. CDR3 residues: CASSPSTGGITGELFF. The CDR3 DNA follows: TGTGCCAGCTCACCCTCGACGGGGGGGATCACCGGGGAGCTGTTTTTT.

The CDR3 coding sequence is TGTGCCAGCAGCTTGTTCCCTAGCGGGGGGCGTGAGCAGTTCTTC. It yields the protein CASSLFPSGGREQFF. This chain uses TRBV7-2 with TRBJ2-1, with 11 bases identical to TRBD2. Germline CDR1 is SGHTA and CDR2 is FQGNSA. The CDR3 runs to 15 residues. The ends lost 3 bases at V and 9 bases at J; junction bases unmatched: 7.

The gene calls are TRBV9 and TRBJ1-2, with TRBD1 as a possible D gene (6 bases). V was trimmed by 4 bases and J by 0 bases, leaving 13 bases between them. CDR3 length equals 15 residues. Germline V gene sequence: CDR1 SGDLS, CDR2 YYNGEE. The CDR3 loop is CASSREEGANYGYTF. The CDR3, as DNA: TGTGCCAGCAGCCGAGAGGAGGGGGCTAACTATGGCTACACCTTC.

The rearrangement joins TRBV4-2 to TRBJ2-1; 15 nucleotides align to TRBD2. Germline V gives CDR1 LGHNA, CDR2 YNFKEQ. Germline trimming cut 2 bases from V and 1 base from J; bases unmatched to any gene: 15. CDR3 length: 22 residues. The CDR3 nucleotides read TGTGCCAGCAGCCAATATACGCCGGGACACGGGACTAGCGGGGGGTCCTACAATGAGCAGTTCTTC. Its protein is CASSQYTPGHGTSGGSYNEQFF.

This clone has a single count. The chain employs TRBV27 and TRBJ1-6; TRBD1 is a possible D gene (6 bases). The ends were cut back, 6 bases at V and 5 bases at J, with 17 bases in the middle. Germline assignment: CDR1 MNHEY and CDR2 SMNVEV (reference sequence). The CDR3 loop spans 16 amino acids. This CDR3 reads CASRPFTGYDNSPLHF. CDR3 nucleotide sequence: TGTGCCAGCAGGCCCTTCACAGGGTATGATAATTCACCCCTCCACTTT.

The gene calls are TRBV19 and TRBJ1-5, with TRBD1 as a possible D gene (5 bases). Trimming shortened V by 1 base and J by 5 bases, and 9 bases separated the two germline ends. Germline CDR1 and CDR2: LNHDA and SQIVND (reference sequence). The CDR3 sequence is 14 residues long. The CDR3: CASSIGVGDQPQHF. The DNA for the CDR3 is TGTGCCAGTAGTATAGGGGTGGGGGATCAGCCCCAGCATTTT.

The chain couples TRBV11-2 to TRBJ1-4, with D perhaps TRBD1 (5 bases). This CDR3 has 13 residues. The V end was cut by 5 bases, the J end by 13 bases, with 17 bases between. CDR1 SGHAT and CDR2 FQNNGV come from the germline V gene. CDR3 in amino acids: CASSGDATRGLFF. Here the CDR3 DNA reads TGTGCCAGCAGCGGGGACGCTACCCGAGGACTGTTTTTT.

Regarding this clone: This CDR3 is also generated by other DNA sequences in the sample. V and J are TRBV6-1 and TRBJ2-7, with D possibly being TRBD1 (5 bases). The germline gives CDR1 MNHNS, CDR2 SASEGT. V lost 1 base and J lost 1, with 8 bases in between. The CDR3 covers 14 residues. The CDR3 here is CASSEVAGSYEQYF. In nucleotides, the CDR3 is TGTGCCAGCAGTGAAGTTGCAGGGTCCTACGAGCAGTACTTC.

In DNA form, the CDR3 reads TGTGCCAGCAGCTTAAATCCCGGGGGGGGCCAAGAGACCCAGTACTTC. Translation: CASSLNPGGGQETQYF. J is TRBJ2-5 and V is TRBV11-2, with 8 bases matching TRBD2. Trimming cost V 2 bases and J 1 base; bases outside gene matches: 6. This CDR3 spans 16 amino acids. Germline CDR1 reads SGHAT; CDR2 reads FQNNGV.

The count of this clone is one. One end of the junction varies from germline; a read error may be responsible. V gene TRBV20-1 combines with J gene TRBJ1-6; D is unresolved. The germline V gene encodes CDR1 DFQATT and CDR2 SNEGSKA (reference sequence). This CDR3 comprises 15 residues. This chain's CDR3 is CSASSVGQLNSPLRF. Here the CDR3 DNA reads TGCAGTGCTAGTAGTGTGGGTCAGTTGAATTCACCCCTCCGCTTT.

This sequence joins TRBV25-1 and TRBJ1-2; possibly TRBD1 for D (5 bases). The CDR3 spans 14 residues. CDR1 is MGHDK, CDR2 SYGVNS, per germline. The V gene lost 5 bases and the J gene lost 8 bases, with 18 bases spanning the gap. The CDR3 sequence is CASSLPGRPTGYTF. In DNA, the CDR3 is TGTGCCAGCAGTTTACCGGGACGGCCAACGGGCTACACCTTC.

The V gene is TRBV7-2, the J gene TRBJ2-4; 8 bases are a match to TRBD2. Losses at the gene ends were 1 base for V and 6 bases for J; bases not matched to a gene: 8. Germline V lookup: CDR1 SGHTA, CDR2 FQGNSA. The CDR3 loop spans 16 amino acids. The CDR3 region is CASSLVSGGPGNIQYF. CDR3 coding DNA: TGTGCCAGCAGCTTAGTTTCGGGGGGGCCGGGAAACATTCAGTACTTC. Full variable domain (outside the CDR3, taken from reference TRBV7-2 and TRBJ2-4): GAGVSQSPSNKVTEKGKDVELRCDPISGHTALYWYRQSLGQGLEFLIYFQGNSAPDKSGLPSDRFSAERTGGSVSTLTIQRTQQEDSAVYLCASSLVSGGPGNIQYFGAGTRLSVL.

The V gene is TRBV6-5, the J gene TRBJ1-1; 10 bases match TRBD1. The CDR3 has 14 amino acids. The germline CDR1 and CDR2 sequences are MNHEY and SVGAGI. V lost 0 bases to trimming and J lost 6 bases; unmatched junction nucleotides: 1. The CDR3 region has the DNA TGTGCCAGCAGTTACTCGGACAGGGGGTCTGAAGCTTTCTTT. This encodes CASSYSDRGSEAFF.

The chain joins TRBV5-1 to TRBJ2-6; D is possibly TRBD2 (5 bases). CDR3 length: 16 residues. With 4 bases removed from V and 3 bases from J, the gap between germline ends came to 14 bases. Germline V gene data show CDR1 as SGHRS and CDR2 as YFSETQ. CDR3: CASSVTTRRGANVLTF. In DNA form, the CDR3 reads TGCGCCAGCAGCGTCACCACTAGACGTGGGGCCAACGTCCTGACTTTC.

The V call is TRBV9, the J call TRBJ2-5; 9 bases line up with TRBD1. The CDR3 extends over 15 amino acids. From germline, CDR1 is SGDLS and CDR2 YYNGEE. V trimming: 4 bases; J trimming: 4 bases; junction bases outside the gene matches: 8. CDR3: CASSYTDRGLETQYF. The CDR3 DNA sequence: TGTGCCAGCAGCTATACGGACAGGGGTTTAGAGACCCAGTACTTC.

The chain is built from TRBV25-1 and TRBJ1-5; D is unclear. The CDR3 has 11 amino acids. Looked up from germline, CDR1 is MGHDK and CDR2 is SYGVNS. Written as DNA, the CDR3 is TGTGCTAGTAGGGAAATTCAGCCCCAGCATTTT. As protein: CASREIQPQHF.

The chain links TRBV24-1 to TRBJ2-5; 11 bases map to TRBD1. The length of the CDR3 is 15 residues. Germline assignment: CDR1 KGHDR and CDR2 SFDVKD. The ends lost 5 bases at V and 4 bases at J; junction bases unmatched: 5. This CDR3 reads CATSVRTGGRETQYF. In DNA form, the CDR3 reads TGTGCCACCAGTGTCAGGACAGGGGGCAGAGAGACCCAGTACTTC.

The V and J genes are TRBV9 and TRBJ2-1, with 7 bases aligning to TRBD2. From germline, CDR1 is SGDLS and CDR2 YYNGEE. The CDR3 contains 14 residues. V shed 3 bases and J 3 bases; nucleotides not matched to a gene: 3. The CDR3: CASSASGVYNEQFF. DNA for the CDR3: TGTGCCAGCAGCGCAAGCGGGGTCTACAATGAGCAGTTCTTC. The full variable domain, rest sourced from reference TRBV9 and TRBJ2-1, is DSGVTQTPKHLITATGQRVTLRCSPRSGDLSVYWYQQSLDQGLQFLIQYYNGEERAKGNILERFSAQQFPDLHSELNLSSLELGDSALYFCASSASGVYNEQFFGPGTRLTVL.

Notes on this clone: Within the sample, other DNA sequences also encode this same CDR3. J is TRBJ1-1 and V is TRBV2, with a possible D match to TRBD1 (5 bases). The V end lost 1 base, the J end lost 8 bases, and 5 bases lay between the germline ends. This CDR3 is 11 amino acids long. CDR1 SNHLY and CDR2 FYNNEI come from the germline V gene. The CDR3 sequence: CASSEGTEAFF. The CDR3 DNA reads as TGTGCCAGCAGTGAAGGGACAGAAGCTTTCTTT.